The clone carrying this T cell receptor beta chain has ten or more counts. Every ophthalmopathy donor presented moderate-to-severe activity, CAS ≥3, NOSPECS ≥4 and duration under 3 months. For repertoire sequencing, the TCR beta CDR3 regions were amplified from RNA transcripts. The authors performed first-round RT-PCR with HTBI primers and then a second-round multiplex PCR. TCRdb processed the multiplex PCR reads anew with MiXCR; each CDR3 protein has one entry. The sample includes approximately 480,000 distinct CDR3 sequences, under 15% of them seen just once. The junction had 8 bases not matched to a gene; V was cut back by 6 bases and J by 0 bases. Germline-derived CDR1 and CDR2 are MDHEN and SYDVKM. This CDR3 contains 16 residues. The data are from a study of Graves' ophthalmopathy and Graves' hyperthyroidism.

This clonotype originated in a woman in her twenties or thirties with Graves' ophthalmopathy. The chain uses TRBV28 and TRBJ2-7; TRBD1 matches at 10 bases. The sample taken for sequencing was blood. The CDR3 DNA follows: TGTGCCAGCAGAACCCGGGACAGGGGAAGCTCCTACGAGCAGTACTTC. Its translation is CASRTRDRGSSYEQYF.